The 26 T cell receptor beta chains in this list originate from one sample, sequenced in a study of blood T cell repertoires in COVID-19. This table comes from immunoSEQ multiplex PCR, and its TCRdb copy is limited to in-frame clones, with some not included. The repertoire holds fewer than 300,000 clones, with 75% to 95% as singletons. The sequenced sample consisted of PBMCs or T cells enriched from blood (not recorded which). The receptor set was obtained from a woman aged 25 to 39 who had recovered from COVID-19.

This chain joins TRBV20-1 and TRBJ2-7; TRBD2 matches 8 bases. Germline CDR1 reads DFQATT; CDR2 reads SNEGSKA (reference sequence). The CDR3 has 13 residues. V trimming: 3 bases; J trimming: 2 bases; junction bases outside the gene matches: 3. Here the CDR3 DNA reads TGCAGTGCTAGTACTAGCGGACCCTACGAGCAGTACTTC. It codes for CSASTSGPYEQYF.

This rearrangement joins TRBV7-3 to TRBJ2-3, with TRBD2 matching over 8 bases. CDR1 is SGHTA, CDR2 FQGTGA, per germline. The CDR3 extends over 15 amino acids. V lost 0 bases and J lost 5; bases outside the gene matches: 4. Here the CDR3 DNA reads TGTGCCAGCAGCTTAACGATCCTAGCGGGAGATACGCAGTATTTT. Residues: CASSLTILAGDTQYF.

The chain uses TRBV19 and TRBJ2-2; 12 nucleotides match TRBD2. This CDR3 has 15 residues. Germline CDR1 LNHDA, CDR2 SQIVND (reference sequence). Germline trimming cut 6 bases from V and 4 bases from J; bases unmatched to any gene: 3. The DNA of the CDR3 is TGTGCCAGTAGACTAGCGGGAGGCGGCACCGGGGAGCTGTTTTTT. As protein: CASRLAGGGTGELFF.

V gene TRBV6-5 combines with J gene TRBJ1-1; a weak D match, TRBD1 (6 bases). CDR3 length: 13 residues. Trimming shortened V by 6 bases and J by 2 bases, and 10 bases separated the two germline ends. Germline lookup yields CDR1 MNHEY and CDR2 SVGAGI. CDR3 protein: CASRGQSNTEAFF. In nucleotides, the CDR3 is TGTGCCAGCAGAGGACAGTCAAACACTGAAGCTTTCTTT.

This rearrangement joins TRBV5-7 to TRBJ1-6, with 7 positions matching TRBD1. TRBV5-7 is an open reading frame, and its role is uncertain. CDR3 length: 14 amino acids. The V gene end was trimmed by 5 bases and the J gene end by 7 bases; junction bases not matched to a gene: 6. The CDR3 DNA follows: TGTGCCAGCAGGCGGGACAGTCTGAATTCACCCCTCCACTTT. Encoded protein: CASRRDSLNSPLHF.

This chain uses TRBV29-1 with TRBJ2-1; 11 positions agree with TRBD2. Trimming cost V 6 bases and J 2 bases; bases outside gene matches: 6. Germline V gene sequence: CDR1 SQVTM, CDR2 ANQGSEA. CDR3 length: 15 residues. CDR3 nucleotides: TGCAGCGTGAGACTAGCGGGATGGCCCTACAATGAGCAGTTCTTC. It specifies CSVRLAGWPYNEQFF.

The rearrangement uses TRBV25-1 and TRBJ2-2; 8 bases are shared with TRBD2. CDR3 length equals 16 residues. V lost 2 bases, J lost 5 bases, and 7 bases stayed unmatched. Germline V gene lookup returns CDR1 MGHDK and CDR2 SYGVNS. The CDR3 is CASSEPSGSSTGELFF. In DNA, the CDR3 is TGTGCCAGCAGTGAACCAAGCGGGAGTTCTACCGGGGAGCTGTTTTTT.

This clone was detected only once. V and J are TRBV5-1 and TRBJ1-2, with D maybe TRBD1 (5 bases). The germline V gene encodes CDR1 SGHRS and CDR2 YFSETQ. The CDR3 has 17 amino acids. Between the trimmed V and J ends, which lost 4 bases and 2 bases, there was a span of 21 bases. The CDR3 nucleotides read TGCGCCAGCAGCCCCTCCGGGGGAGCGGCTATGAACTATGGCTACACCTTC. Translating gives CASSPSGGAAMNYGYTF.

V gene TRBV10-1 combines with J gene TRBJ2-1, with 8 bases matching TRBD2. The CDR3 has 15 residues. Germline assignment: CDR1 WNHNN and CDR2 SYGVQD (reference sequence). The junction had 6 bases not matched to a gene; V was cut back by 5 bases and J by 3 bases. As DNA, the CDR3 is TGCGCCAGCAGTCCCAATGCGGGAGGCTACAATGAGCAGTTCTTC. Amino acid sequence: CASSPNAGGYNEQFF.

The genes are TRBV28 and TRBJ2-2; 7 nucleotides match TRBD1. The germline V gene has CDR1 MDHEN and CDR2 SYDVKM. The V segment lost 6 bases and the J segment 6 bases; nucleotides outside the gene matches: 10. The CDR3 is 15 amino acids. Here the CDR3 DNA reads TGTGCCAGCAGGCTATCAGGGGGAAGGGCCGGGGAGCTGTTTTTT. Residues: CASRLSGGRAGELFF.

Here the CDR3 reads CSVVRQASNYGYTF. The CDR3 bases are TGCAGCGTTGTCAGACAGGCATCTAACTATGGCTACACCTTC. The J gene is TRBJ1-2, the V gene TRBV29-1; possibly TRBD1 for D (6 bases). Trimming removed 4 bases at V and 0 bases at J, with 12 bases between. The germline V gene has CDR1 SQVTM and CDR2 ANQGSEA. The CDR3 extends over 14 amino acids.

The chain is built from TRBV28 and TRBJ1-5; unclear D gene. V was trimmed by 5 bases and J by 2 bases, leaving 4 bases between them. Looked up from germline, CDR1 is MDHEN and CDR2 is SYDVKM. The CDR3 runs 12 residues. The CDR3 is CASSAGNQPQHF. CDR3 nucleotide sequence: TGTGCCAGCAGTGCAGGCAATCAGCCCCAGCATTTT.

The chain recombines TRBV29-1 with TRBJ2-7; the D is unclear. Looked up from germline, CDR1 is SQVTM and CDR2 is ANQGSEA. CDR3 length: 12 amino acids. Trimming left V 0 bases short and J 4 bases short, with 7 bases between. The CDR3 sequence: CSVEESGYEQYF. The CDR3 DNA follows: TGCAGCGTTGAAGAATCGGGTTACGAGCAGTACTTC.

This chain uses TRBV27 with TRBJ2-1; 9 nucleotides agree with TRBD2. This CDR3 region has 16 residues. V trimming: 5 bases; J trimming: 6 bases; junction bases outside the gene matches: 11. Germline assignment: CDR1 MNHEY and CDR2 SMNVEV (reference sequence). This chain's CDR3 is CASSLPSGTSINEQFF. In nucleotides, the CDR3 is TGTGCCAGCAGTCTCCCCAGCGGGACTAGCATCAATGAGCAGTTCTTC.

This clone is a singleton in its sample. The sample carries other DNA sequences with the same CDR3. The genes are TRBV28 and TRBJ1-1; 10 nucleotides align to TRBD1. V trimming: 4 bases; J trimming: 5 bases; junction bases outside the gene matches: 4. Germline V gives CDR1 MDHEN, CDR2 SYDVKM. The CDR3 is made up of 14 amino acids. Here the CDR3 DNA reads TGTGCCAGCAGTTCTGGACAGGGGGATACTGAAGCTTTCTTT. Translated: CASSSGQGDTEAFF. Using reference TRBV28 and TRBJ1-1 for the parts outside the CDR3, the full variable domain is DVKVTQSSRYLVKRTGEKVFLECVQDMDHENMFWYRQDPGLGLRLIYFSYDVKMKEKGDIPEGYSVSREKKERFSLILESASTNQTSMYLCASSSGQGDTEAFFGQGTRLTVV.

This clone was counted a few times. The J gene is TRBJ1-2, the V gene TRBV3-1 (or the pseudogene TRBV3-2); TRBD1 is a possible D gene (5 bases). The CDR3 contains 14 residues. Germline CDR1 LGHDT, CDR2 YNNKEL (reference sequence). V was cut by 3 bases and J by 5 bases, with 13 bases left in between. The CDR3 here is CASSQRGLGYGYTF. CDR3 in DNA: TGTGCCAGCAGCCAGCGGGGGTTAGGATATGGCTACACCTTC.

This sequence joins TRBV5-6 and TRBJ1-6; weak D call: TRBD1 (6 bases). The V end lost 3 bases, the J end lost 11 bases, and 30 bases lay between the germline ends. The germline CDR1 and CDR2 sequences are SGHDT and YYEEEE. The CDR3 is made up of 19 amino acids. CDR3 loop: CASSYLNGEFRGSWTPLHF. The CDR3 DNA follows: TGTGCCAGCAGCTACCTGAACGGGGAATTCAGGGGAAGTTGGACACCCCTCCACTTT.

This rearrangement joins TRBV15 to TRBJ2-1; 8 positions agree with TRBD2. The CDR3 covers 16 residues. The junction had 10 bases not matched to a gene; V was cut back by 0 bases and J by 9 bases. Germline V CDR1 and CDR2: LNHNV, YYDKDF (reference sequence). The CDR3 sequence is CATSRDGREGLGEQFF. The CDR3 nucleotides read TGTGCCACCAGCAGAGATGGCCGGGAGGGCCTGGGTGAGCAGTTCTTC.

The rearrangement uses TRBV19 and TRBJ2-7; D might be TRBD2 (6 bases). Deletions cut 5 bases from V and 5 bases from J, with 13 bases between. CDR1 is LNHDA and CDR2 is SQIVND in the germline V gene (reference sequence). The CDR3 runs to 13 residues. The CDR3, as DNA: TGTGCCAGTAGTGGGGGGAGCGCCCACGAGCAGTACTTC. Its protein product is CASSGGSAHEQYF.

The DNA for the CDR3 is TGTGCCAGCAGTTCACAGGGTGGAAGCTCCTACGAGCAGTACTTC. Its protein is CASSSQGGSSYEQYF. The chain links TRBV27 to TRBJ2-7; D possibly corresponds to TRBD1 (6 bases). V was shortened by 4 bases and J by 0 bases, with 13 bases between the two germline ends. Germline V CDR1 and CDR2: MNHEY, SMNVEV (reference sequence). CDR3 length: 15 residues.

Here the CDR3 reads CASSTWTGGNEQFF. DNA for the CDR3: TGTGCCAGCAGCACCTGGACAGGGGGTAATGAGCAGTTCTTC. This chain uses TRBV9 with TRBJ2-1; 10 nucleotides align to TRBD1. Germline CDR1 and CDR2: SGDLS and YYNGEE. This CDR3 region has 14 residues. Trimming cost V 4 bases and J 7 bases; bases outside gene matches: 5.

This sequence joins TRBV7-6 and TRBJ2-5; 8 nucleotides agree with TRBD2. This CDR3 is 18 amino acids long. Per germline, CDR1 SGHVS and CDR2 FNYEAQ. Germline trimming cut 1 base from V and 0 bases from J; bases unmatched to any gene: 10. In DNA, the CDR3 is TGTGCCAGCAGCTTAGTCGGGCGGGAGGACTCGTACCAAGAGACCCAGTACTTC. It translates to CASSLVGREDSYQETQYF. Complete variable domain (other parts from reference TRBV7-6 and TRBJ2-5): GAGVSQSPRYKVTKRGQDVALRCDPISGHVSLYWYRQALGQGPEFLTYFNYEAQQDKSGLPNDRFSAERPEGSISTLTIQRTEQRDSAMYRCASSLVGREDSYQETQYFGPGTRLLVL.

V and J are TRBV9 and TRBJ1-1; the D gene is possibly TRBD1 (6 bases). Germline V lookup: CDR1 SGDLS, CDR2 YYNGEE. V was clipped by 4 bases and J by 7 bases, with 23 bases between them. The CDR3 has 16 residues. The CDR3 is CASSPQGRSSYGEAFF. In DNA form, the CDR3 reads TGTGCCAGCAGCCCCCAGGGGCGGTCGTCTTATGGTGAAGCTTTCTTT.

Concerning this clone itself: Other DNA sequences in this specimen translate into the identical CDR3. V is TRBV5-4 and J is TRBJ2-2; D gene uncertain. Germline CDR1 and CDR2: SGHNT and YYREEE (reference sequence). With 0 bases removed from V and 5 bases from J, the gap between germline ends came to 5 bases. This CDR3 is 13 amino acids long. CDR3 region: CASSLVETGELFF. The DNA for the CDR3 is TGTGCCAGCAGCTTGGTAGAAACCGGGGAGCTGTTTTTT.

The chain recombines TRBV7-6 with TRBJ1-5; D unresolved. CDR3 length equals 13 residues. Trimming left V 5 bases short and J 5 bases short, with 10 bases between. Germline CDR1 reads SGHVS; CDR2 reads FNYEAQ. CDR3 sequence: CASSRLIDQPQHF. In nucleotides, the CDR3 is TGTGCCAGCAGCCGCTTGATAGATCAGCCCCAGCATTTT.

The genes are TRBV2 and TRBJ1-5, with unresolved D. CDR1 and CDR2 from the germline V gene are SNHLY and FYNNEI. The CDR3 loop spans 14 amino acids. V was pared by 1 base and J by 1 base, with 5 bases between. CDR3 in amino acids: CASSEDSSNQPQHF. The CDR3 DNA reads TGTGCCAGCAGTGAAGACAGCAGCAATCAGCCCCAGCATTTT.